These 22 T cell receptor beta chains were sequenced from one sample in a study of T cell repertoires in cytomegalovirus infection. No antigen has been identified for these receptors. TCRdb itself ran the reads through MiXCR, one entry per CDR3 protein. The sample lists roughly 78,000 distinct CDR3 sequences; about 37% were seen once. The source material was CD8+ T cells from cultured PBMCs, sampled from culture after CMV antigen stimulation. The receptor source for this set is a human donor in good health (CMV status not recorded). Some clones in this sample may be carry-over from other donors' samples.

This clonotype turned up a few times. J is TRBJ2-3 and V is TRBV28; D gene unclear. In germline, CDR1 is MDHEN, CDR2 SYDVKM. The CDR3 extends over 13 amino acids. Trimming stripped 3 bases from V and 4 bases from J, with 8 bases between. In DNA form, the CDR3 reads TGTGCCAGCAGTTTTTCCTTGGCAGATACGCAGTATTTT. Translated, it gives CASSFSLADTQYF.

The chain is built from TRBV12-3 or TRBV12-4 and TRBJ2-5, with no clear D. V lost 1 base, J lost 5 bases, and 8 bases lay in between. The CDR3 has 13 amino acids. The CDR3 spells CASSLGRIETQYF. Written as DNA, the CDR3 is TGTGCCAGCAGTTTAGGAAGGATTGAGACCCAGTACTTC.

The genes are TRBV7-2 and TRBJ2-7, with TRBD1 matching 8 bases. Germline V gene sequence: CDR1 SGHTA, CDR2 FQGNSA. There are 15 residues in the CDR3. V lost 5 bases to trimming and J lost 2 bases; unmatched junction nucleotides: 8. The CDR3 loop is CASSHRDRPPYEQYF. The CDR3 DNA follows: TGTGCCAGCAGCCACCGGGACAGGCCTCCCTACGAGCAGTACTTC.

This clonotype has just a few counts. The J gene is TRBJ2-7, the V gene TRBV7-6; D is perhaps TRBD2 (6 bases). This CDR3 has 15 amino acids. V dropped 5 bases and J dropped 0 bases, with 14 bases sitting between them. Germline-derived CDR1 and CDR2 are SGHVS and FNYEAQ. The chain's CDR3 is CASSPMDGSSYEQYF. The CDR3 DNA sequence: TGTGCCAGCAGCCCTATGGACGGGAGCTCCTACGAGCAGTACTTC.

This chain uses TRBV12-3 or TRBV12-4 with TRBJ1-2, with D perhaps TRBD1 (5 bases). V shed 3 bases and J shed 4 bases, with 9 bases lying between them. CDR3 length equals 13 residues. The chain's CDR3 is CASSLGEIYGYTF. In DNA, the CDR3 is TGTGCCAGCAGTTTGGGGGAGATCTATGGCTACACCTTC.

The J gene is TRBJ2-7, the V gene TRBV19; tentative D call: TRBD2 (5 bases). The CDR3 loop spans 15 amino acids. The germline V and J ends were trimmed by 1 base and 2 bases, with 12 bases remaining between them. Germline-derived CDR1 and CDR2 are LNHDA and SQIVND (reference sequence). The chain's CDR3 is CASSIGEGVPYEQYF. In DNA, the CDR3 is TGTGCCAGTAGTATAGGAGAGGGAGTCCCCTACGAGCAGTACTTC.

This clonotype has at least ten counts. This chain connects TRBV19 to TRBJ1-5, with 11 bases lining up with TRBD1. The CDR3 has 17 residues. V lost 8 bases and J lost 9; bases outside the gene matches: 18. CDR1 LNHDA and CDR2 SQIVND come from the germline V gene (reference sequence). In DNA, the CDR3 is TGTGCCAGTCAACCCCAGCCCGGGACAGGGGGTTATCCGCCCCAGCATTTT. As protein: CASQPQPGTGGYPPQHF.

The chain recombines TRBV7-2 with TRBJ2-7, with D uncertain. Trimming shortened V by 5 bases and J by 2 bases, and 13 bases separated the two germline ends. CDR1 is SGHTA and CDR2 is FQGNSA in the germline V gene. The CDR3 runs to 14 residues. The CDR3 DNA reads TGTGCCAGCAGCACGTCTCCGACTGCCTACGAGCAGTACTTC. Amino acids: CASSTSPTAYEQYF.

V gene TRBV14 combines with J gene TRBJ2-1, with D unclear. Trimming took off 4 bases at V and 4 bases at J, with 20 bases between the two ends. The CDR3 covers 17 residues. Germline lookup yields CDR1 SGHDN and CDR2 FVKESK. CDR3 loop: CASSLHPFPTAYNEQFF. The CDR3 DNA follows: TGTGCCAGCAGCCTCCACCCCTTTCCCACAGCTTACAATGAGCAGTTCTTC.

This clonotype was found many times. This sequence joins TRBV6-1 and TRBJ1-2; D remains ambiguous. This CDR3 is 14 amino acids long. The V and J ends lost 3 bases and 4 bases respectively, with 12 bases between them. Germline V lookup: CDR1 MNHNS, CDR2 SASEGT. The DNA for the CDR3 is TGTGCCAGCAGTGAGCAGGTTTCGGGCTATGGCTACACCTTC. It encodes CASSEQVSGYGYTF.

This chain links TRBV12-3 or TRBV12-4 with TRBJ1-1, with D perhaps TRBD1 (5 bases). Trimming removed 6 bases at V and 0 bases at J, with 14 bases between. There are 15 residues in the CDR3. The CDR3, as DNA: TGTGCCAGCAGCTCCTTTTCAGGGTTGAACACTGAAGCTTTCTTT. Amino acid sequence: CASSSFSGLNTEAFF.

This chain connects TRBV2 to TRBJ1-5; the D is unclear. The CDR3 loop spans 16 amino acids. The V gene's germline CDR1 is SNHLY and CDR2 FYNNEI. With 3 bases removed from V and 0 bases from J, the gap between germline ends came to 12 bases. Here the CDR3 DNA reads TGTGCCAGCAGTGATCCGTCATTCGTTAGCAATCAGCCCCAGCATTTT. Protein: CASSDPSFVSNQPQHF.

This rearrangement joins TRBV3-1 to TRBJ2-1; no clear D gene. The CDR3 is 13 residues long. The V end was cut by 0 bases, the J end by 2 bases, with 2 bases between. Germline CDR1 and CDR2: LGHDT and YNNKEL (reference sequence). CDR3 sequence: CASSQETYNEQFF. DNA for the CDR3: TGTGCCAGCAGCCAAGAGACCTACAATGAGCAGTTCTTC.

This clonotype came up a few times. This sequence joins TRBV7-9 and TRBJ1-1, with D tentatively TRBD1 (6 bases). The CDR3 is made up of 17 amino acids. Germline V gene data show CDR1 as SEHNR and CDR2 as FQNEAQ (reference sequence). V shed 4 bases and J shed 0 bases, with 18 bases lying between them. CDR3 in amino acids: CASSSYQTDRLNTEAFF. DNA of the CDR3: TGTGCCAGCAGCTCCTACCAAACGGACAGATTGAACACTGAAGCTTTCTTT.

This clonotype was seen more than once but under ten times. The V and J genes are TRBV7-2 and TRBJ1-2, with a possible D match to TRBD1 (5 bases). This CDR3 contains 16 residues. Germline V CDR1 and CDR2: SGHTA, FQGNSA. Deletions cut 2 bases from V and 0 bases from J, with 13 bases between. CDR3 nucleotide sequence: TGTGCCAGCAGCTTAACTGATAGGACATCTAACTATGGCTACACCTTC. This codes for CASSLTDRTSNYGYTF.

The chain combines TRBV4-3 with TRBJ2-3; D is perhaps TRBD2 (6 bases). Trimming cost V 5 bases and J 3 bases, with 18 bases left between them. The CDR3 covers 16 residues. Germline CDR1 is LGHNA and CDR2 is YSLEER. This CDR3 is CASSYVGGLITDTQYF. CDR3 nucleotides: TGCGCCAGCAGCTACGTGGGGGGACTCATAACAGATACGCAGTATTTT.

The chain couples TRBV7-3 to TRBJ2-5; 7 positions agree with TRBD2. This CDR3 has 15 amino acids. Trimming cost V 1 base and J 2 bases; bases outside gene matches: 4. Germline V gene sequence: CDR1 SGHTA, CDR2 FQGTGA. The CDR3 region is CASSLNGGGQETQYF. CDR3 DNA: TGTGCCAGCAGCTTAAATGGGGGGGGACAAGAGACCCAGTACTTC.

The V call is TRBV29-1, the J call TRBJ2-7; the match to TRBD1 covers 10 bases. Germline V lookup: CDR1 SQVTM, CDR2 ANQGSEA. This CDR3 spans 14 amino acids. Trimming took 5 bases from V and 1 from J; bases not matched to a gene: 5. The CDR3 sequence is CSVFGTGDSYEQYF. CDR3 DNA: TGCAGCGTTTTTGGGACAGGGGATTCCTACGAGCAGTACTTC.

The chain links TRBV2 to TRBJ2-7; D is uncertain. Germline-derived CDR1 and CDR2 are SNHLY and FYNNEI. The CDR3 loop spans 14 amino acids. V lost 7 bases and J lost 0, with 13 bases in between. The CDR3 nucleotides are TGTGCCAGCATTGACCTCAAAAGCTCCTACGAGCAGTACTTC. Protein sequence: CASIDLKSSYEQYF.

V and J are TRBV14 and TRBJ2-1; TRBD2 agrees at 9 bases. The junction had 13 bases not matched to a gene; V was cut back by 0 bases and J by 10 bases. From germline, CDR1 is SGHDN and CDR2 FVKESK. The CDR3 extends over 17 amino acids. CDR3 protein: CASSQEGGGGAWGEQFF. The CDR3, as DNA: TGTGCCAGCAGCCAAGAAGGCGGCGGGGGGGCATGGGGAGAGCAGTTCTTC. Filled out from reference TRBV14 and TRBJ2-1, the complete variable domain reads EAGVTQFPSHSVIEKGQTVTLRCDPISGHDNLYWYRRVMGKEIKFLLHFVKESKQDESGMPNNRFLAERTGGTYSTLKVQPAELEDSGVYFCASSQEGGGGAWGEQFFGPGTRLTVL.

The chain joins TRBV15 to TRBJ2-3, with 8 positions matching TRBD2. The CDR3 totals 17 residues. The germline gives CDR1 LNHNV, CDR2 YYDKDF (reference sequence). V gave up 3 bases and J gave up 2 bases; unmatched junction bases: 10. This CDR3 reads CATSSDTKRGPTDTQYF. The CDR3 DNA reads as TGTGCCACCAGCAGCGATACTAAGCGGGGGCCCACAGATACGCAGTATTTT.

This clonotype was detected only a few times. The J gene is TRBJ2-1, the V gene TRBV19, with 11 positions matching TRBD2. The CDR3 has 16 amino acids. Trimming cost V 3 bases and J 0 bases; bases outside gene matches: 1. Germline V gene sequence: CDR1 LNHDA, CDR2 SQIVND (reference sequence). The CDR3 region has the DNA TGTGCCAGTAGTATTGGACTAGCGGGCTCCTACAATGAGCAGTTCTTC. It yields the protein CASSIGLAGSYNEQFF.